The present T cell receptor (beta chain) was sequenced within a study of blood T cell repertoires in COVID-19. Looking at the study overall: Acute and convalescent COVID-19 samples came from the United States, Italy and Spain.

Per the original methods: Amplification with reference gene primers provided the estimates of nucleated cell counts. Generated by immunoSEQ multiplex PCR, the TCRdb table keeps only in-frame clones and is missing some. V, J and clone size are taken as reported in that table, and D and trimming were inferred from the DNA itself. The top ten clones hold over 1.5% of a sample with 250,000 to 300,000 clones, 86% of them seen once. V lost 5 bases, J lost 3 bases, and 14 bases lay in between. CDR1 and CDR2 (germline): SEHNR, FQNEAQ (reference sequence). There are 15 residues in the CDR3. This sequence originates from a man aged 25-45 years with active or convalescent COVID-19. Specimen: peripheral blood. The V and J genes are TRBV7-9 and TRBJ1-5; perhaps TRBD1 as D (5 bases). In DNA, the CDR3 is TGTGCCAGCAGCCGAGACAGTGGGGACAATCAGCCCCAGCATTTT. Residues: CASSRDSGDNQPQHF.